A selection of T cell receptor beta chains follows, all from one sample in a study of cytomegalovirus exposure and HLA in healthy donors. The method was immunoSEQ multiplex PCR; TCRdb's version includes in-frame clones alone and lacks a portion of them. The sample has 150,000 to 200,000 clones, less than 85% seen once; the top ten hold about 1.4%. The sample comprised PBMCs. The receptors stem from a girl aged 5-17 years in good health and CMV-seropositive. The CDR3 runs from the conserved cysteine through the conserved F or W. The order of the fields is V gene, J gene, CDR3 length, clone size, D gene, CDR3 protein, CDR3 DNA. The D gene is left open where the match is weak. Clone size is given for some rows only: seen once, a few or many times, or a class if the clone is expanded.

TRBV6-4,TRBJ1-5,13,NA,NA,CASSEGANQPQHF,TGTGCCAGCAGTGAGGGGGCCAATCAGCCCCAGCATTTT
TRBV7-8,TRBJ1-4,17,NA,TRBD1,CASSLASLQGVGEKLFF,TGTGCCAGCAGCTTAGCCTCCCTACAGGGGGTCGGGGAAAAACTGTTTTTT
TRBV9,TRBJ2-7,14,NA,NA,CASSVAGGHYEQYF,TGTGCCAGCAGCGTAGCCGGTGGGCACTACGAGCAGTACTTC
TRBV6-5,TRBJ1-3,15,NA,NA,CASSLEASSGNTIYF,TGTGCCAGCAGTTTGGAGGCTAGCTCTGGAAACACCATATATTTT
TRBV6-1,TRBJ2-7,15,NA,TRBD1,CASMVGTGDSYEQYF,TGTGCCAGCATGGTGGGGACAGGGGACTCCTACGAGCAGTACTTC
TRBV2,TRBJ1-3,14,NA,NA,CASTTGSAGNTIYF,TGTGCCAGCACAACAGGGTCTGCTGGAAACACCATATATTTT
TRBV7-2,TRBJ2-1,15,NA,NA,CASTPGLGRTSEQFF,TGTGCCAGCACCCCAGGCTTAGGCCGAACCTCCGAGCAGTTCTTC
TRBV30,TRBJ2-7,14,few,NA,CAWSVGPGSYEQYF,TGTGCCTGGAGTGTAGGGCCAGGGTCGTACGAGCAGTACTTC
TRBV30,TRBJ1-1,12,NA,NA,CAWSGQYTEAFF,TGTGCCTGGAGCGGACAGTACACTGAAGCTTTCTTT
TRBV6-5,TRBJ1-1,13,NA,NA,CASSSGLHTEAFF,TGTGCCAGCAGTTCTGGGCTTCACACTGAAGCTTTCTTT
TRBV7-2,TRBJ1-5,12,NA,NA,CASSPPGQPQHF,TGTGCCAGCAGCCCGCCGGGTCAGCCCCAGCATTTT
TRBV21-1,TRBJ2-1,16,few,NA,CASSKGGGRYYNEQFF,TGTGCCAGCAGCAAAGGGGGGGGGAGGTATTACAATGAGCAGTTCTTC
TRBV6-1,TRBJ2-7,15,NA,NA,CASSAEGPGGFEQYF,TGTGCCAGCAGTGCGGAGGGACCCGGGGGTTTCGAGCAGTACTTC
TRBV2,TRBJ1-1,14,NA,NA,CASSLLRGTVEAFF,TGTGCCAGCAGTCTTCTCCGGGGAACGGTTGAAGCTTTCTTT
TRBV6-6,TRBJ2-2,13,NA,TRBD2,CATRTSGHGELFF,TGTGCCACCAGAACTAGCGGGCACGGGGAGCTGTTTTTT
TRBV5-1,TRBJ2-2,16,few,TRBD2,CASSYLLAGSGGELFF,TGCGCCAGCAGCTACCTACTAGCGGGGTCAGGAGGGGAGCTGTTTTTT
TRBV28,TRBJ1-6,20,NA,TRBD1,CASSWDRVGYKGSYNSPLHF,TGTGCCAGCAGCTGGGACAGGGTGGGCTATAAGGGCTCCTATAATTCACCCCTCCACTTT